Described below is a single T cell receptor (beta chain) sequence and its context. Its antigen is not yet known. Per-base quality was not reported, and no clone a single base away is much larger than it. Including cysteine and phenylalanine, the CDR3 has 15 amino acids. The only DNA kept is the CDR3, 45 bases in frame from the first base. Trimming removed 6 bases from V and 4 bases from J; the gene matches leave 9 bases unexplained. The germline V gene yields MNHEY for CDR1 and SVGAGI for CDR2. The data belong to a study of blood T cell repertoires in COVID-19 (dated by TCRdb to the early 2020s). For context, the study as a whole: The collaborator samples originated in the United States, Italy and Spain and spanned the acute and convalescent phases of COVID-19. Where HLA class I and class II types were available, the types were taken from metadata supplied by the sample provider, not from assay-based typing. The repertoires were released in a freely available public database meant as a resource for research on the immune response to SARS-CoV-2. The material from the prospective study consisted of cDNA or gDNA derived from T cells, B-cell-depleted T cells, or PBMCs. Samples came from the ongoing ImmuneRACE study (first 160 participants) plus 1,254 subjects from 6 global collaborators. A de-identified subject ID, COVID-19 status, age in years and sex were almost always included in the sample metadata. Deeply sampled blood TCRbeta repertoires from subjects exposed to, actively infected with, or recovered from COVID-19 were included in the dataset. General conclusions and limits of the study: The amount of clinical and demographic metadata varied by source and participant and was provided uncurated.

TCRbeta CDR3 regions were amplified from genomic DNA by means of the immunoSEQ Assay, a bias-controlled multiplex PCR. The study's own analysis went as follows. The number of nucleated cells in each sample was estimated by amplification of reference gene primers within the assay. To quantify the absolute abundance of each unique TCRbeta CDR3 rearrangement, sequence reads were collapsed and filtered. For each sample, productive Simpson clonality was calculated as the square root of Simpson's diversity index over productive rearrangements. TCRdb mirrors the immuneACCESS table, restricted to in-frame sequences. Some clones are absent from its copies; in checked studies, under half trace to an unresolved V gene, and the reason for the others is unknown. V, J and clone size reflect that table, while D and trimming were determined from the DNA. This sample comprises more than 95,000 clones, 85% of them detected only once. The ten largest clonotypes hold under 4.5% of the sample.

Whole blood was collected in K2EDTA tubes by collaborating institutions according to the institutions' own protocols. For TCRbeta analysis, collaborator samples were shipped as frozen whole blood, as isolated PBMCs, or as DNA extracted from either sample type. Sequencing used peripheral blood. The sequence was collected from a man aged 50 to 59 with acute or convalescent COVID-19. The V and J segments used are TRBV6-5 and TRBJ2-7; TRBD1 lines up with 10 middle nucleotides. The CDR3 amino acid sequence is: CASRPTGTGEYEQYF. The nucleotides read TGTGCCAGCAGGCCCACCGGGACAGGGGAATACGAGCAGTACTTC.